These T cell receptor beta chains were read from a single sample in a study of T cells in Graves' hyperthyroidism and ophthalmopathy. TCRdb reanalysed the multiplex PCR reads using MiXCR and keeps one entry per CDR3 protein. Here the sample spans 500,000 to 550,000 distinct CDR3 sequences, about 20% being singletons. Source material: blood. The source is a man aged 40-49 years with Graves' ophthalmopathy. Both conserved end residues are part of each CDR3. The order of the fields is V gene, J gene, CDR3 protein.

TRBV7-9	TRBJ2-2	CASSFMFRKELFF
TRBV6-6	TRBJ1-2	CASSYSSANYGYTF
TRBV2	TRBJ2-1	CASMPGLAGYNEQFF
TRBV28	TRBJ2-1	CASSHQPEQFF
TRBV7-9	TRBJ2-1	CASSRATGNEQFF
TRBV7-2	TRBJ2-3	CASSSRYTQYF
TRBV11-2	TRBJ2-7	CASGYPPTWTSGVEQYF
TRBV27	TRBJ2-2	CASSLFSTTNTGELFF
TRBV20-1	TRBJ1-1	CSAREKPRDRGPRTPEAFF
TRBV5-5	TRBJ2-1	CASSLNRVRGSEQFF
TRBV7-2	TRBJ2-7	CASGNSGITREQYF
TRBV2	TRBJ1-5	CASCSGGQGVYQPQHF
TRBV12-3/TRBV12-4	TRBJ2-2	CASSSSGYTGELFF